By frequency in the sample, the clone carrying this T cell receptor beta chain is medium-sized. This record comes from a study of low-dose radiotherapy and immunotherapy resistance in tumors. About the research overall: The fractionation for Cohort 1 was 0.5 Gy per fraction every 2 weeks, totaling 6.5 Gy. Intravenous cyclophosphamide at 200 mg/m2 preceded radiation and immunotherapy by one day, every two weeks.

Specified time point: before trial treatment. Nivolumab, ipilimumab, aspirin, low-dose cyclophosphamide and low-dose radiotherapy were given to donors. V lost 7 bases, J lost 3 bases, and 7 bases lay in between. The CDR3 contains 11 residues. Germline-derived CDR1 and CDR2 are MNHEY and SVGEGT. TRAV and TRBV primers primed cDNA for both TCRalpha and TCRbeta. Amplification of TCRs used a constant-region primer and V-primer adapter for approximately 18 PCR cycles. TCRdb fed the reads into MiXCR, producing one record per CDR3 protein. The sample holds 40,000 or so distinct CDR3 sequences, roughly 28% seen once.

This specimen was PBMCs, taken before treatment. This receptor was identified in a male donor with gallbladder cancer. The gene calls are TRBV6-2 or TRBV6-3 and TRBJ2-7; D unclear. The CDR3 region has the DNA TGTGCCAGCACAACCCTCTACGAGCAGTACTTC. Protein: CASTTLYEQYF.